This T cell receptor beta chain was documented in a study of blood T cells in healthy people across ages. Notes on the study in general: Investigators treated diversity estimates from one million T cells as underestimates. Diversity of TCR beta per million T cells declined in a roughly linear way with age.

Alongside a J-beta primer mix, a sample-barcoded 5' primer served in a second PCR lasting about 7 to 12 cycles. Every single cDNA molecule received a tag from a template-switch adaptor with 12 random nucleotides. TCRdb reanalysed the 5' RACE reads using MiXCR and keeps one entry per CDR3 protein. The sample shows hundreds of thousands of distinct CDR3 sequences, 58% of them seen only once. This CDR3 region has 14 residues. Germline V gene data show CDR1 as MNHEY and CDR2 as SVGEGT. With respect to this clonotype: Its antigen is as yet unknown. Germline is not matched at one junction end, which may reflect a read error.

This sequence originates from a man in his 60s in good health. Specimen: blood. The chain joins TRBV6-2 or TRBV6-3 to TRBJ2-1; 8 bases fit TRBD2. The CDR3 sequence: CATEVAGGYNEKFF. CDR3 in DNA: TGTGCCACCGAGGTTGCGGGGGGATACAATGAGAAGTTCTTC.